This TCR beta chain appears in the sequencing data of a study of cytomegalovirus exposure and HLA in healthy donors. Study details: There were roughly 110 million unique TCR beta sequences, drawn from approximately 180 million T cells, in an earlier analysis. Out of around 360 genotyped donors, about 80% belonged to the Caucasian-associated ancestry cluster.

The PCR was carried out with 60 Vbeta primers and 13 Jbeta primers. Clones were sequenced by immunoSEQ multiplex PCR, and TCRdb holds only the in-frame ones, with some missing. The profile shows 110,000 or so clones, around 73% of them singletons. About this clone: Its specificity is unknown.

Study results and caveats: Previous analysis showed most TCR beta V segments were productive about 87% or about 30% of the time.

Germline loops: CDR1 LNHDA, CDR2 SQIVND (reference sequence). Trimming stripped 5 bases from V and 2 bases from J, with 9 bases between. The CDR3 length is 13 residues. The sequencing input was PBMCs. The chain is built from TRBV19 and TRBJ1-1, with D possibly being TRBD1 (5 bases). The clonotype was recovered from a woman aged 25 to 39 in good health and CMV-seropositive. As DNA, the CDR3 is TGTGCCAGTAGTCGGACACCCAACACTGAAGCTTTCTTT. Its protein product is CASSRTPNTEAFF.